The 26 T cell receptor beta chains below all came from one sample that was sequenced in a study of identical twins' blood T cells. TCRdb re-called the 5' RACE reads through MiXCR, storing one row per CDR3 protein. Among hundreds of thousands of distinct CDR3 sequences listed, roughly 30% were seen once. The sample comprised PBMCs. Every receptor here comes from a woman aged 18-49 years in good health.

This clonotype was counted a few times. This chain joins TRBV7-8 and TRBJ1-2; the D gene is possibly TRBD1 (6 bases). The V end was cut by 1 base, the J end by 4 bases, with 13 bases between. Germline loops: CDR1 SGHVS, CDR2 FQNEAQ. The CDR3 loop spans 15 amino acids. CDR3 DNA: TGTGCCAGCAGCTTAGGAGCCGGGGGCGGCTATGGCTACACCTTC. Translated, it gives CASSLGAGGGYGYTF.

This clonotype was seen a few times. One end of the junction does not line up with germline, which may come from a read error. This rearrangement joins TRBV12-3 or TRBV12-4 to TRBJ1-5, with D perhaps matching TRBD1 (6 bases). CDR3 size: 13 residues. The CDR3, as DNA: TGTGCCGGCAGCGGGGGCAGCAATCAGCCCCAGCATTTT. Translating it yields CAGSGGSNQPQHF.

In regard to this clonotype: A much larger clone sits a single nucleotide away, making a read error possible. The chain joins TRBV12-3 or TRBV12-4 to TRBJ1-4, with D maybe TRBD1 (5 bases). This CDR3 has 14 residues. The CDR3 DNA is TGTGCCAGAAGTTTGTGGGGGACTAATGAAAAACTGTTTTTT. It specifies CARSLWGTNEKLFF.

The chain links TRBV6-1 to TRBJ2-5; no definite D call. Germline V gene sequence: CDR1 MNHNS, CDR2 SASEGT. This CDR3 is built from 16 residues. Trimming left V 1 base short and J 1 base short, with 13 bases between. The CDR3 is CASSEGTSEIQETQYF. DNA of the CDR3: TGTGCCAGCAGTGAAGGTACTTCAGAGATCCAAGAGACCCAGTACTTC.

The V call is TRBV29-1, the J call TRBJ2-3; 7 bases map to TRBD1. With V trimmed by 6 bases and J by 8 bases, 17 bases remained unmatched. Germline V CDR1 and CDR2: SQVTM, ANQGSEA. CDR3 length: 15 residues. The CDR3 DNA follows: TGCAGCGTCTACTACCCGGGACAGAGGGAGACTACGCAGTATTTT. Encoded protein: CSVYYPGQRETTQYF.

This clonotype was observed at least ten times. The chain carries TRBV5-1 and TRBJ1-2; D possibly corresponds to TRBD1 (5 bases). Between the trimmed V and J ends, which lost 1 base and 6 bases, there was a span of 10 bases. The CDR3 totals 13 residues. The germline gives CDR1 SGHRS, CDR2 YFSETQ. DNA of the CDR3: TGCGCCAGCAGCTTGTGGCAGGGAGATGGCTACACCTTC. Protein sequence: CASSLWQGDGYTF.

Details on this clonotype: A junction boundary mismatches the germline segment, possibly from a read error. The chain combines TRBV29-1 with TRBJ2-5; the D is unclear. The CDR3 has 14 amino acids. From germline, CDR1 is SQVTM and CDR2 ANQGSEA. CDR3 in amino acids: CSFEVSGVSETQYF. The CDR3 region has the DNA TGCAGCTTTGAAGTTTCTGGGGTATCAGAGACCCAGTACTTC.

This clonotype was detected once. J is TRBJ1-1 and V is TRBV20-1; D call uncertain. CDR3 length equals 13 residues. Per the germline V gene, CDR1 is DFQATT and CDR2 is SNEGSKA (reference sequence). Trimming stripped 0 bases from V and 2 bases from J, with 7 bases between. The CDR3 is CSARDQVNTEAFF. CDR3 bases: TGCAGTGCTAGAGATCAAGTAAACACTGAAGCTTTCTTT.

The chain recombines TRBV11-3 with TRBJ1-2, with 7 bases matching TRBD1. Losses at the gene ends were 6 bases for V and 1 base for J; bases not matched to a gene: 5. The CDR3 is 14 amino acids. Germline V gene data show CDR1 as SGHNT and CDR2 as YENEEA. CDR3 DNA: TGTGCCAGCAGTCTCCGGGACAGTAACTATGGCTACACCTTC. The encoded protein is CASSLRDSNYGYTF.

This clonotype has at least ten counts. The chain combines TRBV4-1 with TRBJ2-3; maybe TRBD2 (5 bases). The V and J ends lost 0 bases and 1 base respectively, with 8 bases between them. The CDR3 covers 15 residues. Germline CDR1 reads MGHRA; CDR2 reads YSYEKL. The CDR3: CASSQDARGTDTQYF. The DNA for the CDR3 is TGCGCCAGCAGCCAAGATGCGCGGGGCACAGATACGCAGTATTTT.

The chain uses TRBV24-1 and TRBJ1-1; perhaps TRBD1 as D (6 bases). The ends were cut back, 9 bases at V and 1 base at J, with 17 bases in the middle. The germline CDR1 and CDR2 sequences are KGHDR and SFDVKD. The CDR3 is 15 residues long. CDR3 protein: CATGVRGTSNTEAFF. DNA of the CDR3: TGTGCCACCGGAGTTCGGGGGACATCGAACACTGAAGCTTTCTTT.

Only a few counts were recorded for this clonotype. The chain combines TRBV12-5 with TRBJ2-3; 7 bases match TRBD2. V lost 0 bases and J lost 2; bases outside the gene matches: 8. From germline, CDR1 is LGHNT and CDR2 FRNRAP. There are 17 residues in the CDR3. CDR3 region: CASGLVPSGKTTDTQYF. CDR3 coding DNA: TGTGCTAGTGGTTTGGTACCGAGCGGGAAAACCACAGATACGCAGTATTTT.

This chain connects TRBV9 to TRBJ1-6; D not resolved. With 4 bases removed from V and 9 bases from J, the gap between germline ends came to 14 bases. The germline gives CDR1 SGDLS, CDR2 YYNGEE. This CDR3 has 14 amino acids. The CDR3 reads CASSPERIGSPLHF. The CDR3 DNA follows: TGTGCCAGCAGCCCTGAGAGGATTGGTTCACCCCTCCACTTT.

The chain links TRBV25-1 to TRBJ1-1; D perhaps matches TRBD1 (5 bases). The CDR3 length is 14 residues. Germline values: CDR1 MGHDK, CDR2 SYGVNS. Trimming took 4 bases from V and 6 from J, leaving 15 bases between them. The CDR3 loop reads CASSAGTGEAEAFF. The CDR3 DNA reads TGTGCCAGCAGTGCAGGGACGGGTGAGGCTGAAGCTTTCTTT.

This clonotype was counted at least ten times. The CDR3 DNA follows: TGTGCCAGCAGCAATTACCGGGGCACTGAAGCTTTCTTT. Translation gives CASSNYRGTEAFF. J is TRBJ1-1 and V is TRBV7-9; no clear D gene. Looked up from germline, CDR1 is SEHNR and CDR2 is FQNEAQ (reference sequence). This CDR3 spans 13 amino acids. Trimming cost V 5 bases and J 4 bases, with 11 bases left between them.

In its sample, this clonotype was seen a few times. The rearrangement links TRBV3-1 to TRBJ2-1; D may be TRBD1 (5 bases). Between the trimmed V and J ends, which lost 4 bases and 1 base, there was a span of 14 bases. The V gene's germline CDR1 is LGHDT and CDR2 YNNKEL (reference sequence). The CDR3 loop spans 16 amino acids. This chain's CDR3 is CASSPLGRDSYNEQFF. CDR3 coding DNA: TGTGCCAGCAGCCCCTTGGGCAGGGATTCCTACAATGAGCAGTTCTTC.

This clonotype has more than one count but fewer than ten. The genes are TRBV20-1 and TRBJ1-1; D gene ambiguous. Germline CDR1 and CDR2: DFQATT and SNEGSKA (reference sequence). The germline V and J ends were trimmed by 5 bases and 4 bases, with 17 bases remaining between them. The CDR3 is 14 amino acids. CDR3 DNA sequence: TGCAGTGCTTTCCCTCTGAGATCGAGCACTGAAGCTTTCTTT. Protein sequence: CSAFPLRSSTEAFF.

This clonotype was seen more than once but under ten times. In DNA, the CDR3 is TGCGCCAGCAGCCAGATCGGACAGCTCGGGGAGCTGTTTTTT. It translates to CASSQIGQLGELFF. This chain joins TRBV4-1 and TRBJ2-2, with a tentative D call TRBD1 (6 bases). Germline V gene sequence: CDR1 MGHRA, CDR2 YSYEKL. CDR3 length: 14 residues. The germline V and J ends were trimmed by 3 bases and 7 bases, with 12 bases remaining between them.

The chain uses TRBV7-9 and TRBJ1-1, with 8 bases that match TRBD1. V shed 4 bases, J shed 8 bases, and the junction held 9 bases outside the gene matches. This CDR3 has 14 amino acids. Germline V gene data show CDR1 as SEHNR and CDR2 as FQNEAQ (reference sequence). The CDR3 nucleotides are TGTGCCAGCAGCTCCGGACAGGGTAAGGGAGAAGCTTTCTTT. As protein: CASSSGQGKGEAFF.

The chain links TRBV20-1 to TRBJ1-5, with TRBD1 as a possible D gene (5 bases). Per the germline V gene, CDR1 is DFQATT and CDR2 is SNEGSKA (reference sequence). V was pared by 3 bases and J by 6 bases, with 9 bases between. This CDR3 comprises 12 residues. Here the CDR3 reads CSARGGAQPQHF. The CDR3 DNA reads TGCAGTGCTAGGGGTGGGGCTCAGCCCCAGCATTTT.

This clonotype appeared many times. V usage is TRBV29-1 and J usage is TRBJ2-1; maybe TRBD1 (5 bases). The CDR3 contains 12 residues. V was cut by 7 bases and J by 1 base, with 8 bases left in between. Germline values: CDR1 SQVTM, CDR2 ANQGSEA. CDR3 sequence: CSEGSSYNEQFF. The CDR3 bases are TGCAGCGAGGGGTCTTCCTACAATGAGCAGTTCTTC.

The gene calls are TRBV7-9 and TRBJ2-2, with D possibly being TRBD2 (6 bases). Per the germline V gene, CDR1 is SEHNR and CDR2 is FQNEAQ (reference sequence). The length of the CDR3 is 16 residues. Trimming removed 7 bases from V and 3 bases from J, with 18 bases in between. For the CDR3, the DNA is TGTGCCAGCAAAGCCCCTCTAGCGAGGTACACCGGGGAGCTGTTTTTT. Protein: CASKAPLARYTGELFF.

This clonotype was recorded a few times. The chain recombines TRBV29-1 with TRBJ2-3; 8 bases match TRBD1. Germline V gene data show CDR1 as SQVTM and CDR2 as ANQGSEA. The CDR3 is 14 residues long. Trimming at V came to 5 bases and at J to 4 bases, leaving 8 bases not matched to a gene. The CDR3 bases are TGCAGCGTTCCGACAGGGGCGAACCCAGATACGCAGTATTTT. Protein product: CSVPTGANPDTQYF.

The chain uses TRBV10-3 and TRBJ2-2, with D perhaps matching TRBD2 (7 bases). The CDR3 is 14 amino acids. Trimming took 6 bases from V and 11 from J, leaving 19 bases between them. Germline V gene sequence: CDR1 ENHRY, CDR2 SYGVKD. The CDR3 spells CAIRGGGGNAELFF. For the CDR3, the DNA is TGTGCCATCAGAGGAGGGGGAGGGAACGCAGAGCTGTTTTTT.

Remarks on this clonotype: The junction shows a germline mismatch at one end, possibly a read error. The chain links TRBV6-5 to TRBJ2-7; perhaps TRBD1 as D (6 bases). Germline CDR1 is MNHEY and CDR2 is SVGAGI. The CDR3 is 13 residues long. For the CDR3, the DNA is TGTGCCAGTAGCCAAGGACAGCGCTACGAGCAGAACTTC. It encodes CASSQGQRYEQNF.

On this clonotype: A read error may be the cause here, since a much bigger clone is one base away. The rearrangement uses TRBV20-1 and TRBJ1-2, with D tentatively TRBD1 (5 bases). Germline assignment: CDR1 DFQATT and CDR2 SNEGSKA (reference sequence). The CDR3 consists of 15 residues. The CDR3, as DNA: TGCAGTGCCACGAGGGGAAGAGGATCTGACTATAGCTACACCTTC. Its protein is CSATRGRGSDYSYTF.